The 30 T cell receptor beta chains below all came from one sample that was sequenced in a study of shared clonotypes between healthy human individuals. Only in-frame clones appear in the TCRdb table, and some are missing; sequencing was by immunoSEQ multiplex PCR. The sample lists approximately 1,500,000 clones, 95% to 99% occurring once. Specimen: naive CD4+ T cells sorted from blood. Subset given: CD45RA+ positively selected. The origin of the receptors is a man aged 25 to 40 in good health.

The chain joins TRBV6-1 to TRBJ2-1; D is unclear. The CDR3 is 11 amino acids. The germline V gene encodes CDR1 MNHNS and CDR2 SASEGT. V gave up 6 bases and J gave up 5 bases, with 5 bases separating them. CDR3 nucleotide sequence: TGTGCCAGCAGAAAAGACAATGAGCAGTTCTTC. Protein: CASRKDNEQFF.

The chain has TRBV6-5 and TRBJ2-7, with TRBD2 matching over 11 bases. V lost 6 bases to trimming and J lost 2 bases; unmatched junction nucleotides: 6. The CDR3 spans 15 residues. Germline lookup yields CDR1 MNHEY and CDR2 SVGAGI. Here the CDR3 reads CASRPTSGSPYEQYF. The CDR3 nucleotides are TGTGCCAGCAGGCCAACTAGCGGGAGTCCCTACGAGCAGTACTTC.

The chain joins TRBV5-1 to TRBJ2-3; 10 positions match TRBD2. V was clipped by 4 bases and J by 2 bases; unmatched bases: 7. The CDR3 is made up of 16 amino acids. Germline lookup yields CDR1 SGHRS and CDR2 YFSETQ. CDR3 residues: CASSVGTSAYTDTQYF. Here the CDR3 DNA reads TGCGCCAGCAGCGTTGGGACTAGCGCGTACACAGATACGCAGTATTTT.

The chain joins TRBV7-6 to TRBJ2-5, with a weak D call TRBD2 (6 bases). Trimming took off 6 bases at V and 5 bases at J, with 19 bases between the two ends. This CDR3 region has 15 residues. Germline loops: CDR1 SGHVS, CDR2 FNYEAQ. The CDR3 sequence: CASSSLPEGAETQYF. CDR3 sequence (DNA): TGTGCCAGCAGTTCCCTCCCGGAGGGTGCGGAGACCCAGTACTTC.

The chain joins TRBV9 to TRBJ2-5; D tentatively fits TRBD1 or TRBD2 (6 bases each). This CDR3 contains 14 residues. The V and J ends lost 1 base and 5 bases respectively, with 12 bases between them. Germline CDR1 and CDR2: SGDLS and YYNGEE. CDR3 residues: CASSVQLGGETQYF. In nucleotides, the CDR3 is TGTGCCAGCAGCGTACAGTTAGGGGGGGAGACCCAGTACTTC.

This chain joins TRBV5-1 and TRBJ1-1; D is uncertain. The CDR3 runs 14 residues. Looked up from germline, CDR1 is SGHRS and CDR2 is YFSETQ. Trimming left V 2 bases short and J 0 bases short, with 8 bases between. The DNA of the CDR3 is TGCGCCAGCAGCTTCAAAAACATGAACACTGAAGCTTTCTTT. The encoded protein is CASSFKNMNTEAFF.

The chain joins TRBV5-1 to TRBJ2-1; 7 bases are a match to TRBD2. Germline V CDR1 and CDR2: SGHRS, YFSETQ. The CDR3 sequence is 16 residues long. J gave up 0 bases and V 4 bases, and 7 bases lay outside the gene matches. The CDR3 region has the DNA TGCGCCAGCAGCCCCGGCGGCGGGAGCTCCTACAATGAGCAGTTCTTC. This gives the protein CASSPGGGSSYNEQFF.

The V call is TRBV21-1, the J call TRBJ2-7; the DNA was not used to check the table's D call, TRBD2. TRBV21-1 constitutes a pseudogene. The CDR3 covers 14 residues. This chain's CDR3 is CASSKLAEQWEQYF. The CDR3 nucleotides read TGTGCCAGCAGCAAACTAGCGGAACAGTGGGAGCAGTACTTC.

V is TRBV28 and J is TRBJ2-7; tentative D call: TRBD1 (7 bases). The length of the CDR3 is 16 residues. CDR1 is MDHEN and CDR2 is SYDVKM in the germline V gene. Trimming took off 6 bases at V and 5 bases at J, with 23 bases between the two ends. CDR3 nucleotides: TGTGCCAGCAGCCGTTTTGGGGGCAGGGGGGCGAACGAGCAGTACTTC. Translation gives CASSRFGGRGANEQYF.

The V gene is TRBV19, the J gene TRBJ1-4; D remains unclear. Trimming shortened V by 3 bases and J by 0 bases, and 17 bases separated the two germline ends. This CDR3 has 18 amino acids. Germline values: CDR1 LNHDA, CDR2 SQIVND (reference sequence). The CDR3 bases are TGTGCCAGTAGTATCCTGGCCGGGTGGAGAGCAACTAATGAAAAACTGTTTTTT. Its translation: CASSILAGWRATNEKLFF.

The gene calls are TRBV6-6 and TRBJ1-1; D is unclear. V gave up 2 bases and J gave up 1 base, with 11 bases separating them. Per the germline V gene, CDR1 is MNHNY and CDR2 is SVGAGI (reference sequence). The CDR3 sequence is 15 residues long. The CDR3 loop is CASSYTPLGNTEAFF. DNA of the CDR3: TGTGCCAGCAGTTACACCCCGCTGGGGAACACTGAAGCTTTCTTT.

The chain's CDR3 is CASSLNGGSEQFF. The CDR3 coding sequence is TGTGCCAGCAGCTTAAACGGGGGAAGTGAGCAGTTCTTC. The V call is TRBV7-6, the J call TRBJ2-1, with D maybe TRBD2 (6 bases). The CDR3 length is 13 residues. Between the trimmed V and J ends, which lost 2 bases and 9 bases, there was a span of 11 bases. Germline V gene data show CDR1 as SGHVS and CDR2 as FNYEAQ.

The chain recombines TRBV5-1 with TRBJ1-1; no clear D. CDR3 length: 14 amino acids. The V gene lost 0 bases and the J gene lost 1 base, with 7 bases spanning the gap. The V gene's germline CDR1 is SGHRS and CDR2 YFSETQ. CDR3 sequence (DNA): TGCGCCAGCAGCTTGGGGGAACCGAACACTGAAGCTTTCTTT. This encodes CASSLGEPNTEAFF.

The chain links TRBV28 to TRBJ1-2; 8 nucleotides match TRBD1. There are 14 residues in the CDR3. Germline CDR1 MDHEN, CDR2 SYDVKM. The V segment lost 5 bases and the J segment 7 bases; nucleotides outside the gene matches: 9. As DNA, the CDR3 is TGTGCCAGCAGTCCCCCAGGGGGCGGTCTTGGCTACACCTTC. Amino acid sequence: CASSPPGGGLGYTF.

This sequence joins TRBV18 and TRBJ2-3; 10 positions match TRBD2. The CDR3 spans 15 residues. Germline V CDR1 and CDR2: KGHSH, LQKENI. V was clipped by 7 bases and J by 0 bases; unmatched bases: 4. The CDR3 DNA is TGTGCCAGCTTTACTAGCGGGACGAGCACAGATACGCAGTATTTT. Encoded protein: CASFTSGTSTDTQYF.

The chain employs TRBV28 and TRBJ1-2, with D tentatively TRBD1 (5 bases). Germline CDR1 is MDHEN and CDR2 is SYDVKM. The CDR3 consists of 11 residues. The V gene lost 11 bases and the J gene lost 4 bases, with 11 bases spanning the gap. CDR3 DNA sequence: TGTGCCGGGGGGGGTGTCTATGGCTACACCTTC. The encoded protein is CAGGGVYGYTF.

This chain uses TRBV21-1 with TRBJ1-5; TRBD1 is taken as the D call from the table, unchecked against the DNA. TRBV21-1 has pseudogene status. This CDR3 is built from 14 residues. The CDR3 nucleotides read TGTGCCAGCAGGACAACAGGGGTTCACCAGCCCCAGCATTTT. Translating it yields CASRTTGVHQPQHF.

V usage is TRBV29-1 and J usage is TRBJ1-3; D unclear. Germline V CDR1 and CDR2: SQVTM, ANQGSEA. V gave up 5 bases and J gave up 2 bases, with 7 bases separating them. The CDR3 loop spans 12 amino acids. The CDR3 here is CSVWVAGNTIYF. For the CDR3, the DNA is TGCAGCGTTTGGGTTGCTGGAAACACCATATATTTT.

CDR3 bases: TGTGCCAGCAGCCCGGGGGCCAGGGGACCTCAGCCCCAGCATTTT. This encodes CASSPGARGPQPQHF. This chain links TRBV11-2 with TRBJ1-5; a possible D gene is TRBD1 (6 bases). The V gene's germline CDR1 is SGHAT and CDR2 FQNNGV. Trimming shortened V by 5 bases and J by 6 bases, and 17 bases separated the two germline ends. The CDR3 length is 15 residues.

The rearrangement links TRBV19 to TRBJ2-5; D is unresolved. From germline, CDR1 is LNHDA and CDR2 SQIVND (reference sequence). The V end lost 1 base, the J end lost 6 bases, and 12 bases lay between the germline ends. This CDR3 contains 14 residues. CDR3: CASSIGLEPKTQYF. CDR3 in DNA: TGTGCCAGTAGTATAGGTCTCGAACCGAAGACCCAGTACTTC.

The chain links TRBV5-1 to TRBJ2-2; TRBD2 might be the D (6 bases). The CDR3 loop spans 15 amino acids. V lost 3 bases, J lost 5 bases, and 14 bases lay in between. CDR1 SGHRS and CDR2 YFSETQ come from the germline V gene. For the CDR3, the DNA is TGCGCCAGCAGCTCTGCCGGGGGTTGGACCGGGGAGCTGTTTTTT. Protein sequence: CASSSAGGWTGELFF.

The gene calls are TRBV25-1 and TRBJ2-1; D perhaps matches TRBD2 (5 bases). Trimming took off 3 bases at V and 9 bases at J, with 21 bases between the two ends. The CDR3 length is 16 residues. Per the germline V gene, CDR1 is MGHDK and CDR2 is SYGVNS. CDR3 sequence: CASSDFASTESGEQFF. The CDR3 DNA sequence: TGTGCCAGCAGTGATTTTGCTAGCACCGAAAGTGGTGAGCAGTTCTTC.

In DNA, the CDR3 is TGTGCCAGCAGCTCATGGGCTAGCGGTAGTACCTACGAGCAGTACTTC. Protein sequence: CASSSWASGSTYEQYF. The V call is TRBV7-9, the J call TRBJ2-7; 7 positions agree with TRBD2. Losses at the gene ends were 4 bases for V and 2 bases for J; bases not matched to a gene: 11. The CDR3 has 16 residues. The germline gives CDR1 SEHNR, CDR2 FQNEAQ (reference sequence).

The chain is built from TRBV6-6 and TRBJ1-3; 7 bases fit TRBD1. Looked up from germline, CDR1 is MNHNY and CDR2 is SVGAGI (reference sequence). V was clipped by 0 bases and J by 5 bases; unmatched bases: 4. This CDR3 contains 15 residues. The CDR3 DNA reads TGTGCCAGCAGTTACTCCGGGACAGTTAGAAACACCATATATTTT. Translation gives CASSYSGTVRNTIYF.

The rearrangement uses TRBV18 and TRBJ2-7, with D unclear. V gave up 2 bases and J gave up 0 bases, with 14 bases separating them. Germline assignment: CDR1 KGHSH and CDR2 LQKENI. The CDR3 has 16 residues. The DNA of the CDR3 is TGTGCCAGCTCACCATCGGGTCAGGTAGCCTCCTACGAGCAGTACTTC. Encoded protein: CASSPSGQVASYEQYF.

Worth noting for this clone: The junction and the germline gene differ at one end; a read error may be behind it. Other DNA sequences in the same sample also yield this CDR3. The genes are TRBV18 and TRBJ2-6; D is unclear. This CDR3 is built from 13 residues. The germline CDR1 and CDR2 sequences are KGHSH and LQKENI. CDR3 nucleotide sequence: TGTGCCAGCTCAGACTCTGGAGCCAACGTCCTGACTTTC. Translation: CASSDSGANVLTF.

The V call is TRBV28, the J call TRBJ1-1, with D hard to call. The V gene's germline CDR1 is MDHEN and CDR2 SYDVKM. Trimming left V 3 bases short and J 8 bases short, with 16 bases between. This CDR3 spans 14 amino acids. CDR3 nucleotide sequence: TGTGCCAGCAGTTTCGCAGGCCTGCCCTCAGAAGCTTTCTTT. Translated, it gives CASSFAGLPSEAFF. Full variable domain (rest looked up from reference TRBV28 and TRBJ1-1): DVKVTQSSRYLVKRTGEKVFLECVQDMDHENMFWYRQDPGLGLRLIYFSYDVKMKEKGDIPEGYSVSREKKERFSLILESASTNQTSMYLCASSFAGLPSEAFFGQGTRLTVV.

CDR3 nucleotides: TGTGCCAGCAGCTTAACCAGGGGGCGCATGGAAAATGAGCAGTTCTTC. This codes for CASSLTRGRMENEQFF. The chain couples TRBV7-3 to TRBJ2-1; 8 bases line up with TRBD1. Germline V lookup: CDR1 SGHTA, CDR2 FQGTGA. This CDR3 has 16 residues. V was clipped by 0 bases and J by 7 bases; unmatched bases: 8.

The rearrangement links TRBV2 to TRBJ1-1, with D unresolved. Germline CDR1 reads SNHLY; CDR2 reads FYNNEI. The CDR3 totals 13 residues. Trimming took off 1 base at V and 3 bases at J, with 6 bases between the two ends. CDR3 residues: CASSEEVDTEAFF. For the CDR3, the DNA is TGTGCCAGCAGTGAAGAGGTAGACACTGAAGCTTTCTTT.

This chain links TRBV7-8 with TRBJ2-3; no clear D gene. The CDR3 is 14 residues long. Looked up from germline, CDR1 is SGHVS and CDR2 is FQNEAQ. V shed 6 bases and J shed 1 base, with 11 bases lying between them. This CDR3 reads CASRRVTGTDTQYF. In DNA, the CDR3 is TGTGCCAGCAGAAGGGTTACGGGCACAGATACGCAGTATTTT.